This is a list of T cell receptor beta chains from one sample in a study of blood T cell repertoires in COVID-19. The data were produced by immunoSEQ multiplex PCR, yet TCRdb's version contains in-frame clones alone and is incomplete. The data show roughly 150,000 clones, 83% seen once. The sample was peripheral blood. These TCRs come from a woman over 75 with acute or convalescent COVID-19. Each CDR3 is given with its conserved first and last residue. D genes are given only for firm matches. The size entry is marked missing in some rows and otherwise reads once, few, many or a size class.

d_gene: TRBD1; j_gene: TRBJ2-1; v_gene: TRBV7-9; abundance: few; CDR3nt: TGTGCCAGCAGCTTAATGGGACAGGGACGGAATGAGCAGTTCTTC; CDR3aa: CASSLMGQGRNEQFF
d_gene: TRBD1; j_gene: TRBJ1-6; v_gene: TRBV7-8; abundance: NA; CDR3nt: TGTGCCAGCAACCCGCAACCGGGACAGAATAATTCACCCCTCCACTTT; CDR3aa: CASNPQPGQNNSPLHF
d_gene: TRBD1; j_gene: TRBJ1-2; v_gene: TRBV2; abundance: few; CDR3nt: TGTGCCAGCAGAGAGGGACAGGCCCCCAACTATGGCTACACCTTC; CDR3aa: CASREGQAPNYGYTF
d_gene: NA; j_gene: TRBJ2-5; v_gene: TRBV5-4; abundance: NA; CDR3nt: TGTGCCAGCAGCTTGGGCCAGCAAGAGACCCAGTACTTC; CDR3aa: CASSLGQQETQYF
d_gene: TRBD2; j_gene: TRBJ2-3; v_gene: TRBV19; abundance: NA; CDR3nt: TGTGCCAGTAGTATTAGGTCCGGGACTAGCGGGAGCGGACGGACAGATACGCAGTATTTT; CDR3aa: CASSIRSGTSGSGRTDTQYF
d_gene: TRBD2; j_gene: TRBJ2-3; v_gene: TRBV11-3; abundance: NA; CDR3nt: TGTGCCAGCAGCCCCGGGCCTAGCGGGGGTTATAGCACAGATACGCAGTATTTT; CDR3aa: CASSPGPSGGYSTDTQYF
d_gene: NA; j_gene: TRBJ1-6; v_gene: TRBV7-9; abundance: NA; CDR3nt: TGTGCCAGCAGCACTCGGGAGGGAAATTCACCCCTCCACTTT; CDR3aa: CASSTREGNSPLHF
d_gene: NA; j_gene: TRBJ2-1; v_gene: TRBV29-1; abundance: NA; CDR3nt: TGCAGCGTTGAAGATGATAGCCTATATGAGCAGTTCTTC; CDR3aa: CSVEDDSLYEQFF
d_gene: NA; j_gene: TRBJ1-1; v_gene: TRBV2; abundance: NA; CDR3nt: TGTGCCAGCTCCCTCGTGAGGGCTGACACTGAAGCTTTCTTT; CDR3aa: CASSLVRADTEAFF
d_gene: NA; j_gene: TRBJ2-3; v_gene: TRBV25-1; abundance: few; CDR3nt: TGTGCCAGCAGGCTAACAGGGAACACAGATACGCAGTATTTT; CDR3aa: CASRLTGNTDTQYF
d_gene: NA; j_gene: TRBJ2-5; v_gene: TRBV6-2/TRBV6-3; abundance: NA; CDR3nt: TGTGCCAGCAGTTCTCTCGAGACCCAGTACTTC; CDR3aa: CASSSLETQYF
d_gene: TRBD2; j_gene: TRBJ2-7; v_gene: TRBV7-2; abundance: few; CDR3nt: TGTGCCAGCAGCTCGACTAGCGGGGGACTGCACTTC; CDR3aa: CASSSTSGGLHF
d_gene: NA; j_gene: TRBJ2-1; v_gene: TRBV14; abundance: NA; CDR3nt: TGTGCCAGCAGCCAAGGGACACTCCTATGGGACAATGAGCAGTTCTTC; CDR3aa: CASSQGTLLWDNEQFF
d_gene: TRBD1; j_gene: TRBJ2-7; v_gene: TRBV9; abundance: once; CDR3nt: TGTGCCAGCAGCGTAGGAGGACAGGGGGCCTCCTACGAGCAGTACTTC; CDR3aa: CASSVGGQGASYEQYF
d_gene: TRBD2; j_gene: TRBJ2-1; v_gene: TRBV29-1; abundance: NA; CDR3nt: TGCAGCGGAAGACTAGCGGGAGAAGGTGAGCAGTTCTTC; CDR3aa: CSGRLAGEGEQFF
d_gene: TRBD2; j_gene: TRBJ2-7; v_gene: TRBV11-2; abundance: NA; CDR3nt: TGTGCCAGCAGCTTAGGGACTAGCGGCTACGAGCAGTACTTC; CDR3aa: CASSLGTSGYEQYF
d_gene: NA; j_gene: TRBJ2-7; v_gene: TRBV5-4; abundance: once; CDR3nt: TGTGCCAGCAGCTTGGACAGGGTAAGCGACGAGCAGTACTTC; CDR3aa: CASSLDRVSDEQYF
d_gene: NA; j_gene: TRBJ1-5; v_gene: TRBV28; abundance: NA; CDR3nt: TGTGCCAGCAACCAGGGGACTCAGCCCCAGCATTTT; CDR3aa: CASNQGTQPQHF
d_gene: TRBD2; j_gene: TRBJ2-7; v_gene: TRBV30; abundance: NA; CDR3nt: TGTGCCTGGAGGCAGTCTAGCGGGAGTTGGTACGAGCAGTACTTC; CDR3aa: CAWRQSSGSWYEQYF
d_gene: NA; j_gene: TRBJ2-7; v_gene: TRBV4-3; abundance: NA; CDR3nt: TGCGCCAGCAGCCAAGACGTCAGATCCTACGAGCAGTACTTC; CDR3aa: CASSQDVRSYEQYF
d_gene: NA; j_gene: TRBJ2-5; v_gene: TRBV11-2; abundance: NA; CDR3nt: TGTGCCAGCAGCTCCGGGTTCCTACACTTC; CDR3aa: CASSSGFLHF
d_gene: TRBD1; j_gene: TRBJ1-4; v_gene: TRBV6-5; abundance: few; CDR3nt: TGTGCCAGAGAAGACAGGGGGGATGAAAAACTGTTTTTT; CDR3aa: CAREDRGDEKLFF
d_gene: NA; j_gene: TRBJ2-1; v_gene: TRBV10-3; abundance: NA; CDR3nt: TGTGCCATCAGTGGGTTACCCCTCGGACTGGGTGAGCAGTTCTTC; CDR3aa: CAISGLPLGLGEQFF
d_gene: NA; j_gene: TRBJ2-2; v_gene: TRBV10-3; abundance: NA; CDR3nt: TGTGCCATCAGTGCGTTGACAGTTCCCACCGGGGAGCTGTTTTTT; CDR3aa: CAISALTVPTGELFF
d_gene: NA; j_gene: TRBJ1-5; v_gene: TRBV19; abundance: NA; CDR3nt: TGTGCCAGTTCCCGGGAGAGTGGTCCCAATCAGCCCCAGCATTTT; CDR3aa: CASSRESGPNQPQHF
d_gene: TRBD2; j_gene: TRBJ2-5; v_gene: TRBV4-1; abundance: NA; CDR3nt: TGCGCCAGCAGCCAAGATTCTAGCGGGGGTTGGGAGACCCAGTACTTC; CDR3aa: CASSQDSSGGWETQYF
d_gene: NA; j_gene: TRBJ1-2; v_gene: TRBV3-1/TRBV3-2; abundance: NA; CDR3nt: TGTGCCAGCAGCCCACCGCAGGGGAACTATGGCTACACCTTC; CDR3aa: CASSPPQGNYGYTF
d_gene: NA; j_gene: TRBJ1-1; v_gene: TRBV2; abundance: NA; CDR3nt: TGTGCCAGCAGCGAAATCCGGAGTTCTTCTGAAGCTTTCTTT; CDR3aa: CASSEIRSSSEAFF
d_gene: NA; j_gene: TRBJ1-1; v_gene: TRBV10-3; abundance: NA; CDR3nt: TGTGCCACCGTCCCGACGGGGTTGAACACTGAAGCTTTCTTT; CDR3aa: CATVPTGLNTEAFF
d_gene: NA; j_gene: TRBJ2-5; v_gene: TRBV10-2; abundance: NA; CDR3nt: TGCGCCAGCAGTGAGTCGGGCACAGAGACCCAGTACTTC; CDR3aa: CASSESGTETQYF
d_gene: TRBD1; j_gene: TRBJ1-5; v_gene: TRBV7-6; abundance: NA; CDR3nt: TGTGCCAGCAGCCCGGGACAGGGGGCGAATCAGCCCCAGCATTTT; CDR3aa: CASSPGQGANQPQHF
d_gene: NA; j_gene: TRBJ2-5; v_gene: TRBV13; abundance: NA; CDR3nt: TGTGCCAGCAGCCCTCCGGGGGGCCTAGAGACCCAGTACTTC; CDR3aa: CASSPPGGLETQYF
d_gene: NA; j_gene: TRBJ1-4; v_gene: TRBV15; abundance: NA; CDR3nt: TGTGCCACCAGCAGCTGGGGGGGGAATGAAAAACTGTTTTTT; CDR3aa: CATSSWGGNEKLFF
d_gene: NA; j_gene: TRBJ1-1; v_gene: TRBV11-3; abundance: NA; CDR3nt: TGTGCCAGCAGCTTTTCGGGGAACACTGAAGCTTTCTTT; CDR3aa: CASSFSGNTEAFF
d_gene: NA; j_gene: TRBJ1-2; v_gene: TRBV29-1; abundance: NA; CDR3nt: TGCAGCGTTGATGTCGGTGGGGGCGACTATGGCTACACCTTC; CDR3aa: CSVDVGGGDYGYTF
d_gene: TRBD2; j_gene: TRBJ2-7; v_gene: TRBV30; abundance: once; CDR3nt: TGTGCCTGGGAAACTAGCGGGATCTCCTACGAGCAGTACTTC; CDR3aa: CAWETSGISYEQYF
d_gene: TRBD2; j_gene: TRBJ2-3; v_gene: TRBV19; abundance: once; CDR3nt: TGTGCCAGTAGTACCACCGGGCGGGGGGGCGCAGATACGCAGTATTTT; CDR3aa: CASSTTGRGGADTQYF
d_gene: TRBD2; j_gene: TRBJ2-7; v_gene: TRBV6-1; abundance: NA; CDR3nt: TGTGCCAGCAGTGAAGGCCTAGCGGGAGGTGTTACCTACGAGCAGTACTTC; CDR3aa: CASSEGLAGGVTYEQYF
d_gene: NA; j_gene: TRBJ2-1; v_gene: TRBV11-3; abundance: NA; CDR3nt: TGTGCCAGCAGCTTAGATAATCGTTACAATGAGCAGTTCTTC; CDR3aa: CASSLDNRYNEQFF
d_gene: TRBD1; j_gene: TRBJ1-2; v_gene: TRBV9; abundance: NA; CDR3nt: TGTGCCAGCAGCGTATACGCCGACCGGGACAGGGGGCGAGGCTACACCTTC; CDR3aa: CASSVYADRDRGRGYTF
d_gene: NA; j_gene: TRBJ1-3; v_gene: TRBV7-2; abundance: once; CDR3nt: TGTGCCAGCAGCCCCCGAGTAAAAAGCTCTGGAAACACCATATATTTT; CDR3aa: CASSPRVKSSGNTIYF
d_gene: NA; j_gene: TRBJ2-1; v_gene: TRBV19; abundance: NA; CDR3nt: TGTGCCAGTAGTATCCTCTCGGGAAATGAGCAGTTCTTC; CDR3aa: CASSILSGNEQFF
d_gene: NA; j_gene: TRBJ1-1; v_gene: TRBV30; abundance: NA; CDR3nt: TGTGCTACCCGACAGTCCGAGAACACTGAAGCTTTCTTT; CDR3aa: CATRQSENTEAFF
d_gene: TRBD2; j_gene: TRBJ2-5; v_gene: TRBV3-1/TRBV3-2; abundance: NA; CDR3nt: TGTGCCAGCAGCCAGGGACTAGCGGGAGGGTTAAAGACCCAGTACTTC; CDR3aa: CASSQGLAGGLKTQYF
d_gene: NA; j_gene: TRBJ2-3; v_gene: TRBV7-9; abundance: NA; CDR3nt: TGTGCCAGCAGCTTTTTCGGACTTCCAGATACGCAGTATTTT; CDR3aa: CASSFFGLPDTQYF
d_gene: TRBD1; j_gene: TRBJ1-1; v_gene: TRBV9; abundance: NA; CDR3nt: TGTGCCAGCAGCCCCCGGACAGGGAACACTGAAGCTTTCTTT; CDR3aa: CASSPRTGNTEAFF
d_gene: NA; j_gene: TRBJ1-1; v_gene: TRBV5-5; abundance: NA; CDR3nt: TGTGCCAGCAGCCCCTCCGGGACTCCTACTCCGGCTTTCTTT; CDR3aa: CASSPSGTPTPAFF
d_gene: NA; j_gene: TRBJ2-5; v_gene: TRBV5-1; abundance: NA; CDR3nt: TGCGCCAGCAGCTCCGACTTAGAGACCCAGTACTTC; CDR3aa: CASSSDLETQYF
d_gene: TRBD1; j_gene: TRBJ1-2; v_gene: TRBV4-1; abundance: NA; CDR3nt: TGCGCCAGCAGCCAAGAAAGTACAGGGGTCCTGGGCTACACCTTC; CDR3aa: CASSQESTGVLGYTF
d_gene: NA; j_gene: TRBJ1-5; v_gene: TRBV6-5; abundance: NA; CDR3nt: TGTGCCAGCAAGAGGGCCGGCAATCAGCCCCAGCATTTT; CDR3aa: CASKRAGNQPQHF
d_gene: TRBD2; j_gene: TRBJ2-2; v_gene: TRBV7-3; abundance: NA; CDR3nt: TGTGCCAGCAGCTCCGGGACTACGTCACCCGGGGAGCTGTTTTTT; CDR3aa: CASSSGTTSPGELFF